The sequence of this TCR beta chain was determined in a study of blood T cell repertoires in COVID-19. Study at large: Collection of acute and convalescent COVID-19 samples took place in the United States, Italy and Spain. The analysed material was cDNA or gDNA that came from T cells, B-cell-depleted T cells, or PBMCs.

V gave up 2 bases and J gave up 0 bases, with 10 bases separating them. Germline lookup yields CDR1 MNHNS and CDR2 SASEGT. The CDR3 has 16 residues. Original processing notes: Estimated nucleated cell counts came from reference gene primer amplification. Some clones are missing from TCRdb's copy, which holds only in-frame ones; the method was immunoSEQ multiplex PCR. That table is the source of V, J and clone size, and D and trimming were worked out from the DNA. The data hold roughly 200,000 clones, with approximately 85% observed a single time. This receptor was obtained from a woman in her 70s with active or convalescent COVID-19. The chain couples TRBV6-1 to TRBJ2-2, with D perhaps TRBD1 (6 bases). The sample was peripheral blood. The CDR3 nucleotides are TGTGCCAGCAGTGAACAGGGGCCCCCGAACACCGGGGAGCTGTTTTTT. It translates to CASSEQGPPNTGELFF.